This T cell receptor beta chain originates from a study of blood T cell repertoires in COVID-19. Study-level information: Samples representing acute and convalescent COVID-19 were sourced from the United States, Italy and Spain. PBMCs, B-cell-depleted T cells, or T cells provided the cDNA or gDNA that made up the material.

The authors' processing: The authors estimated nucleated cell counts from reference gene primer amplification. Sequencing was performed with immunoSEQ multiplex PCR; in TCRdb, only in-frame clones are kept and a portion is missing. Clonal size and the V and J genes are those of that table, whereas D and trimming came from the DNA. The repertoire has fewer than 300,000 clones, more than 90% of them found once; the top ten carry 2.6%. Germline V CDR1 and CDR2: KGHDR, SFDVKD. The CDR3 has 13 residues. Deletions cut 10 bases from V and 4 bases from J, with 13 bases between. Seattle patients were enrolled while actively infected and followed longitudinally.

The chain has TRBV24-1 and TRBJ1-5; D is possibly TRBD1 (5 bases). The source material was peripheral blood. This clonotype was sampled from a person aged 18 to 30 with COVID-19, enrolled during active disease. The CDR3 DNA sequence: TGTGCCACGACAGACACTCTGAATCAGCCCCAGCATTTT. Protein product: CATTDTLNQPQHF.